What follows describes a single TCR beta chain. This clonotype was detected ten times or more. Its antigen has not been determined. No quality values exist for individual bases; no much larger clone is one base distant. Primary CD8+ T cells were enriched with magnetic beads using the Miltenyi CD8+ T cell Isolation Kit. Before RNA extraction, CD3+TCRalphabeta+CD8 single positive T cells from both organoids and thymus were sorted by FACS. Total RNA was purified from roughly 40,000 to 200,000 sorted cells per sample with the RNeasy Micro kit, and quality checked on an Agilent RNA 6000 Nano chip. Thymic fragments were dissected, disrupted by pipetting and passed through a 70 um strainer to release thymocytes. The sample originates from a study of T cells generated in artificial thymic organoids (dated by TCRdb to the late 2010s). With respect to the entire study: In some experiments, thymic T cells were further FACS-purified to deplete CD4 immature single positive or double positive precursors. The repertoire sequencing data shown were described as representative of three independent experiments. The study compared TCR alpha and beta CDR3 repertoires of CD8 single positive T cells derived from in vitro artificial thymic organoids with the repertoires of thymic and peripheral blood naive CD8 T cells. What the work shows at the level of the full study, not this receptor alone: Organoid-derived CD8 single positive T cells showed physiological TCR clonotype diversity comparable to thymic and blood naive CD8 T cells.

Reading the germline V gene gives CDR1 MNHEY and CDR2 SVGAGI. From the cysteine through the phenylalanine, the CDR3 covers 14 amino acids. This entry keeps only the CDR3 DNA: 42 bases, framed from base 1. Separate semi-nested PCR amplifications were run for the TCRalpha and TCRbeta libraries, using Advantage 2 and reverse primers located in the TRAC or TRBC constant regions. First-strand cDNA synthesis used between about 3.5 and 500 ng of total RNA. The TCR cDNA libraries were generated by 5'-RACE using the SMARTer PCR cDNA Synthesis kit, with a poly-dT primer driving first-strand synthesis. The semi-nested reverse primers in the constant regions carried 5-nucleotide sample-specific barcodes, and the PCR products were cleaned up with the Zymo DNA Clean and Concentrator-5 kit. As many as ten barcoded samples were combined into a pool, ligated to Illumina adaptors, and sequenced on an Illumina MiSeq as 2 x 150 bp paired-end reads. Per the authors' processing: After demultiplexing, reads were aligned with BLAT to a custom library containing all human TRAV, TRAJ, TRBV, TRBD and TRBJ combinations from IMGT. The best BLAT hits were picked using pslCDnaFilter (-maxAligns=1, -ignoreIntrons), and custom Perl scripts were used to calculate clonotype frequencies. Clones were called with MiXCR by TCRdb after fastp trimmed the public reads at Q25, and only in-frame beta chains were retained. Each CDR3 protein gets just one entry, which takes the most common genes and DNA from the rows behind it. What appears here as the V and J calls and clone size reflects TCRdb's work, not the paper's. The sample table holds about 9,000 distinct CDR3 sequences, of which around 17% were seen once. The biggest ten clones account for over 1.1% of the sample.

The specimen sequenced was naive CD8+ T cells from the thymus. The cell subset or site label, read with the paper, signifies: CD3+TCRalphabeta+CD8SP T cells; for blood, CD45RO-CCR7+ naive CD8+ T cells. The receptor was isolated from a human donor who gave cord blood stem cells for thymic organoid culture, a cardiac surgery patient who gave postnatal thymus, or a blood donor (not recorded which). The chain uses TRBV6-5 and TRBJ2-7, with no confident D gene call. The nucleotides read TGTGCTCAGACACCGGGTCGGCTGGCCTACGAGCAGTACTTC. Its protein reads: CAQTPGRLAYEQYF.